The 32 T cell receptor beta chains presented below share a single source sample, sequenced in a study of vaccination effects on CD4 cells after COVID-19. This table comes from immunoSEQ multiplex PCR, and its TCRdb copy is limited to in-frame clones, with some not included. Among some 40,000 clones listed, around 66% were seen once. Upon completion of 10 days in culture, CD4+ T cells were isolated. Each person got two doses of an mRNA SARS-CoV-2 vaccine, BNT162b2 or mRNA-1273. No antigen has been identified for these receptors. The starting material was CD4+ T cells from PBMCs cultured without peptide, obtained after COVID-19 vaccination. These receptors were obtained from a human donor who received a COVID-19 vaccine.

V is TRBV11-2 and J is TRBJ1-3; possible D gene TRBD1, 5 bases. CDR1 and CDR2 (germline): SGHAT, FQNNGV. The CDR3 loop spans 16 amino acids. Trimming left V 0 bases short and J 0 bases short, with 9 bases between. The CDR3 region is CASSLDRGNSGNTIYF. CDR3 nucleotide sequence: TGTGCCAGCAGCTTAGATCGGGGGAACTCTGGAAACACCATATATTTT.

V is TRBV6-5 and J is TRBJ2-1; 11 bases align to TRBD2. From germline, CDR1 is MNHEY and CDR2 SVGAGI. This CDR3 is built from 14 residues. Losses at the gene ends were 7 bases for V and 9 bases for J; bases not matched to a gene: 8. CDR3 sequence (DNA): TGTGCCAGCAAAAGTAGCGGGGGGGCCTTTGAGCAGTTCTTC. Its translation: CASKSSGGAFEQFF.

V gene TRBV10-3 combines with J gene TRBJ2-1, with TRBD2 matching 11 bases. The V gene's germline CDR1 is ENHRY and CDR2 SYGVKD. The CDR3 loop spans 20 amino acids. The junction had 22 bases not matched to a gene; V was cut back by 5 bases and J by 7 bases. CDR3 nucleotides: TGTGCCATCAGTCCCCTTACGGGGAGACTAGCGGGATCCCAAGGTAATGAGCAGTTCTTC. Translating gives CAISPLTGRLAGSQGNEQFF.

The genes are TRBV6-5 and TRBJ1-1, with D hard to call. Deletions cut 6 bases from V and 1 base from J, with 15 bases between. The germline V gene encodes CDR1 MNHEY and CDR2 SVGAGI. This CDR3 is built from 15 residues. CDR3 residues: CASRRTSRENTEAFF. The CDR3 nucleotides read TGTGCCAGCAGGCGAACCTCCAGAGAGAACACTGAAGCTTTCTTT.

This clone occurred a few times. The chain combines TRBV27 with TRBJ2-7, with D maybe TRBD1 (7 bases). This CDR3 spans 14 amino acids. The germline V and J ends were trimmed by 11 bases and 3 bases, with 20 bases remaining between them. CDR1 and CDR2 (germline): MNHEY, SMNVEV (reference sequence). DNA for the CDR3: TGTGCCTCAGCCTGGGCAGGGGGGCACTACGAGCAGTACTTC. Encoded protein: CASAWAGGHYEQYF.

This clone was seen a few times. The V call is TRBV6-1, the J call TRBJ2-3, with 8 positions matching TRBD2. V shed 3 bases, J shed 4 bases, and the junction held 6 bases outside the gene matches. CDR3 size: 15 residues. In germline, CDR1 is MNHNS, CDR2 SASEGT. DNA of the CDR3: TGTGCCAGCAGTGAGGGCGGGGGGCCCGCAGATACGCAGTATTTT. As protein: CASSEGGGPADTQYF.

V gene TRBV18 combines with J gene TRBJ1-2, with 7 bases aligning to TRBD1. The germline CDR1 and CDR2 sequences are KGHSH and LQKENI. J was trimmed by 2 bases and V by 3 bases; bases with no gene match: 3. This CDR3 spans 14 amino acids. The CDR3 nucleotides are TGTGCCAGCTCACCGGACAGGCAGAACTATGGCTACACCTTC. It yields the protein CASSPDRQNYGYTF.

V usage is TRBV9 and J usage is TRBJ1-3, with a tentative D call TRBD1 (5 bases). V was pared by 7 bases and J by 4 bases, with 18 bases between. In germline, CDR1 is SGDLS, CDR2 YYNGEE. The CDR3 loop spans 15 amino acids. The CDR3 loop reads CASEDGAGSGNTIYF. CDR3 nucleotide sequence: TGTGCCAGCGAAGATGGGGCTGGTTCGGGAAACACCATATATTTT.

The chain recombines TRBV6-5 with TRBJ2-7; TRBD1 agrees at 11 bases. CDR3 size: 15 residues. After removal of 5 bases from V and 2 bases from J, the junction contained 5 bases not matched to a gene. Per the germline V gene, CDR1 is MNHEY and CDR2 is SVGAGI. CDR3 loop: CASSPGQGATYEQYF. Written as DNA, the CDR3 is TGTGCCAGCAGTCCCGGACAGGGGGCAACCTACGAGCAGTACTTC.

The chain carries TRBV5-8 and TRBJ2-5; no clear D gene. Germline loops: CDR1 SGHTS, CDR2 YDEGEE. The CDR3 has 15 residues. Trimming took off 6 bases at V and 0 bases at J, with 15 bases between the two ends. CDR3 DNA sequence: TGTGCCAGCAAGAGAAGTTTGGGAAACCAAGAGACCCAGTACTTC. It yields the protein CASKRSLGNQETQYF.

Note on this clone: One junction end does not reproduce the germline sequence, and a read error may be involved. The V and J genes are TRBV27 and TRBJ1-1; TRBD1 matches at 7 bases. CDR3 length equals 14 residues. CDR1 and CDR2 (germline): MNHEY, SMNVEV (reference sequence). The CDR3 reads CASTLQGRLTEAFF. The CDR3 DNA reads as TGTGCCAGCACTTTACAGGGGAGGTTGACTGAAGCTTTCTTT.

This rearrangement joins TRBV19 to TRBJ1-2; D perhaps matches TRBD1 (5 bases). The CDR3 is made up of 13 amino acids. Per germline, CDR1 LNHDA and CDR2 SQIVND (reference sequence). V dropped 6 bases and J dropped 1 base, with 9 bases sitting between them. The CDR3 region has the DNA TGTGCCAGTAGGCGGGGACTTAACTATGGCTACACCTTC. This translates into CASRRGLNYGYTF.

The V gene is TRBV11-3, the J gene TRBJ2-5; a possible D gene is TRBD2 (6 bases). The CDR3 runs 13 residues. The V gene lost 5 bases and the J gene lost 2 bases, with 9 bases spanning the gap. CDR1 is SGHNT and CDR2 is YENEEA in the germline V gene. The CDR3 here is CASSRDLQETQYF. The CDR3 DNA is TGTGCCAGCAGCCGGGACTTACAAGAGACCCAGTACTTC.

The genes are TRBV7-7 and TRBJ1-2, with 10 positions matching TRBD1. CDR1 is SSHAT, CDR2 FNYEAQ, per germline (reference sequence). After removal of 5 bases from V and 3 bases from J, the junction contained 9 bases not matched to a gene. This CDR3 spans 16 amino acids. The CDR3 DNA reads as TGTGCCAGCAGCAATAGAGACAGGGGGCTCGACTATGGCTACACCTTC. This sequence encodes CASSNRDRGLDYGYTF.

This chain connects TRBV25-1 to TRBJ1-2, with D uncertain. Looked up from germline, CDR1 is MGHDK and CDR2 is SYGVNS. There are 13 residues in the CDR3. Trimming shortened V by 8 bases and J by 2 bases, and 12 bases separated the two germline ends. CDR3 DNA sequence: TGTGCCAGCTCCCCGAGGGTAAACTATGGCTACACCTTC. It is translated as CASSPRVNYGYTF.

In DNA, the CDR3 is TGTGCCAGCAGCAGGATGAGGGGGGGAGCCGGGGAGCTGTTTTTT. Its protein is CASSRMRGGAGELFF. This rearrangement joins TRBV11-2 to TRBJ2-2; D perhaps matches TRBD2 (7 bases). The germline CDR1 and CDR2 sequences are SGHAT and FQNNGV. V shed 5 bases and J shed 6 bases, with 16 bases lying between them. The CDR3 loop spans 15 amino acids.

V is TRBV6-1 and J is TRBJ1-4, with 9 bases aligning to TRBD1. Germline CDR1 reads MNHNS; CDR2 reads SASEGT. V was pared by 3 bases and J by 2 bases, with 4 bases of the junction left unmatched. The CDR3 contains 16 residues. Written as DNA, the CDR3 is TGTGCCAGCAGTGACCGACAGGGGGTCACTAATGAAAAACTGTTTTTT. Residues: CASSDRQGVTNEKLFF.

This clone was observed a few times. Here the CDR3 DNA reads TGCGCCAGCAGCGTAACAGGGGGCTACGAGCAGTACTTC. It encodes CASSVTGGYEQYF. V gene TRBV5-1 combines with J gene TRBJ2-7; 8 bases match TRBD1. The CDR3 loop spans 13 amino acids. V dropped 4 bases and J dropped 3; count of bases not matched to a gene: 3. Germline lookup yields CDR1 SGHRS and CDR2 YFSETQ.

This clone has more than one count but fewer than ten. The chain recombines TRBV6-5 with TRBJ2-7, with D perhaps matching TRBD1 (5 bases). The V gene lost 0 bases and the J gene lost 3 bases, with 15 bases spanning the gap. This CDR3 has 16 amino acids. CDR1 and CDR2 (germline): MNHEY, SVGAGI. The CDR3 loop reads CASSYSSRYQGYEQYF. Here the CDR3 DNA reads TGTGCCAGCAGTTACTCGTCCCGCTATCAGGGCTACGAGCAGTACTTC.

The rearrangement links TRBV3-1 (or the pseudogene TRBV3-2) to TRBJ2-7, with no clear D. The germline CDR1 and CDR2 sequences are LGHDT and YNNKEL (reference sequence). The CDR3 is made up of 11 amino acids. Deletions cut 1 base from V and 5 bases from J, with 3 bases between. The CDR3 sequence: CASSQVHEQYF. CDR3 bases: TGTGCCAGCAGCCAAGTACACGAGCAGTACTTC.

V is TRBV3-1 (or the pseudogene TRBV3-2) and J is TRBJ1-5; D remains unclear. Per germline, CDR1 LGHDT and CDR2 YNNKEL (reference sequence). The V gene lost 4 bases and the J gene lost 5 bases, with 9 bases spanning the gap. CDR3 length equals 13 residues. CDR3 protein: CASSPTRDQPQHF. In DNA form, the CDR3 reads TGTGCCAGCAGCCCCACTCGGGATCAGCCCCAGCATTTT.

The chain links TRBV5-1 to TRBJ2-3, with no clear D. This CDR3 has 14 residues. Trimming took 0 bases from V and 2 from J, leaving 7 bases between them. CDR1 is SGHRS, CDR2 YFSETQ, per germline. In nucleotides, the CDR3 is TGCGCCAGCAGCTTGGGTCTCACCACAGATACGCAGTATTTT. It is translated as CASSLGLTTDTQYF.

The gene calls are TRBV5-1 and TRBJ1-1, with D hard to call. Germline CDR1 reads SGHRS; CDR2 reads YFSETQ. V was pared by 2 bases and J by 10 bases, with 15 bases between. The CDR3 covers 13 residues. The CDR3 spells CASSLETSSGAFF. CDR3 coding DNA: TGCGCCAGCAGCTTAGAAACGTCCTCTGGAGCTTTCTTT.

The CDR3 bases are TGCAGCGGGGGGACTTCCCAGTACAATGAGCAGTTCTTC. Encoded protein: CSGGTSQYNEQFF. This rearrangement joins TRBV29-1 to TRBJ2-1; maybe TRBD2 (6 bases). Germline CDR1 SQVTM, CDR2 ANQGSEA. This CDR3 has 13 residues. Between the trimmed V and J ends, which lost 7 bases and 4 bases, there was a span of 14 bases.

This clone occurred once. The chain is built from TRBV19 and TRBJ1-2, with TRBD1 matching over 7 bases. The CDR3 extends over 14 amino acids. Trimming removed 5 bases from V and 7 bases from J; junction bases left unmatched: 10. CDR1 LNHDA and CDR2 SQIVND come from the germline V gene (reference sequence). CDR3 amino acids: CASSPTDRDSGYTF. CDR3 sequence (DNA): TGTGCCAGTAGTCCGACCGACAGGGACTCTGGCTACACCTTC.

The chain uses TRBV3-1 (or the pseudogene TRBV3-2) and TRBJ2-1, with 8 positions matching TRBD2. V dropped 5 bases and J dropped 3; count of bases not matched to a gene: 6. From germline, CDR1 is LGHDT and CDR2 YNNKEL (reference sequence). The CDR3 is made up of 15 amino acids. In DNA, the CDR3 is TGTGCCAGCAGCAAAAGCGGGAGTTTCTACAATGAGCAGTTCTTC. Translating it yields CASSKSGSFYNEQFF.

The CDR3 is CASTLGRVHGYTF. CDR3 bases: TGTGCCAGCACCCTGGGGAGGGTACACGGCTACACCTTC. This chain joins TRBV12-3 or TRBV12-4 and TRBJ1-2; D is uncertain. The CDR3 sequence is 13 residues long. Trimming took 7 bases from V and 8 from J, leaving 17 bases between them.

The chain joins TRBV5-1 to TRBJ1-2, with D unresolved. Trimming removed 2 bases at V and 2 bases at J, with 13 bases between. Germline V gene sequence: CDR1 SGHRS, CDR2 YFSETQ. The CDR3 extends over 15 amino acids. The CDR3 nucleotides read TGCGCCAGCAGCTTCGTTGCTAGCGCGAACTATGGCTACACCTTC. Encoded protein: CASSFVASANYGYTF.

This chain uses TRBV5-1 with TRBJ2-5, with unresolved D. This CDR3 contains 14 residues. Germline V gene sequence: CDR1 SGHRS, CDR2 YFSETQ. V was trimmed by 5 bases and J by 6 bases, leaving 17 bases between them. The CDR3 DNA sequence: TGCGCCAGCAGATTGACACCTTATGGGAAGACCCAGTACTTC. Protein product: CASRLTPYGKTQYF.

This chain uses TRBV6-5 with TRBJ2-1; the D is unclear. Trimming stripped 7 bases from V and 1 base from J, with 11 bases between. The germline gives CDR1 MNHEY, CDR2 SVGAGI. This CDR3 spans 14 amino acids. The CDR3: CASKVSNSYNEQFF. The CDR3 DNA follows: TGTGCCAGCAAAGTGTCCAATTCCTACAATGAGCAGTTCTTC.

The sample holds one count of this clone. V is TRBV18 and J is TRBJ2-7; no clear D gene. Germline loops: CDR1 KGHSH, CDR2 LQKENI. The ends were cut back, 0 bases at V and 2 bases at J, with 8 bases in the middle. The length of the CDR3 is 14 residues. The CDR3 bases are TGTGCCAGCTCACCACCGAATAGTCCCTACGAGCAGTACTTC. Residues: CASSPPNSPYEQYF. The complete variable domain, with remaining parts taken from reference TRBV18 and TRBJ2-7, reads NAGVMQNPRHLVRRRGQEARLRCSPMKGHSHVYWYRQLPEEGLKFMVYLQKENIIDESGMPKERFSAEFPKEGPSILRIQQVVRGDSAAYFCASSPPNSPYEQYFGPGTRLTVT.

In its sample, this clone was seen a few times. The chain couples TRBV5-1 to TRBJ2-4; TRBD1 matches 9 bases. The CDR3 extends over 16 amino acids. Germline CDR1 and CDR2: SGHRS and YFSETQ. V gave up 4 bases and J gave up 7 bases; unmatched junction bases: 12. CDR3 sequence: CASSPSRDRDRNIQYF. The CDR3 DNA follows: TGCGCCAGCAGCCCGTCCCGGGACAGGGACCGGAACATTCAGTACTTC.